The 20 T cell receptor beta chains listed next were all sequenced from one sample in a study of shared clonotypes between healthy human individuals. The method was immunoSEQ multiplex PCR; TCRdb's version includes in-frame clones alone and lacks a portion of them. The sample records about 680,000 clones, under 95% being singletons. CD45RO-negative, CCR7-selected cells formed the naive CD8 fraction, which excluded terminally differentiated effector memory CD45RA+ cells. Input material: naive CD8+ T cells sorted from blood. These receptors all come from a man aged 25 to 45 in good health.

This chain uses TRBV27 with TRBJ2-7; 13 positions match TRBD2. J gave up 2 bases and V 6 bases, and 4 bases lay outside the gene matches. The CDR3 is 15 amino acids. Germline-derived CDR1 and CDR2 are MNHEY and SMNVEV (reference sequence). The CDR3 loop is CASRSTSGRAYEQYF. The CDR3 bases are TGTGCCAGCAGGTCCACTAGCGGGAGGGCCTACGAGCAGTACTTC.

The V gene is TRBV27, the J gene TRBJ1-2; weak D call: TRBD1 (6 bases). CDR3 length: 15 residues. Germline CDR1 is MNHEY and CDR2 is SMNVEV (reference sequence). V lost 7 bases, J lost 1 base, and 16 bases lay in between. CDR3 amino acids: CASKGRGGVNYGYTF. The CDR3 DNA sequence: TGTGCCAGCAAGGGCAGGGGAGGGGTTAACTATGGCTACACCTTC.

The chain employs TRBV15 and TRBJ2-3, with D perhaps matching TRBD1 or TRBD2 (6 bases each). The CDR3 length is 14 residues. Germline V gives CDR1 LNHNV, CDR2 YYDKDF (reference sequence). V lost 1 base and J 3 bases, leaving 8 bases between the germline ends. CDR3 DNA sequence: TGTGCCACCAGCAGAGGAGGGGGGACAGATACGCAGTATTTT. Translation: CATSRGGGTDTQYF.

The chain employs TRBV29-1 and TRBJ2-1, with D possibly being TRBD1 (5 bases). The CDR3 totals 12 residues. Germline V lookup: CDR1 SQVTM, CDR2 ANQGSEA. V was cut by 4 bases and J by 4 bases, with 8 bases left in between. The CDR3 loop reads CSVGQGYNEQFF. In DNA form, the CDR3 reads TGCAGCGTTGGGCAGGGATACAATGAGCAGTTCTTC.

This chain joins TRBV7-8 and TRBJ2-5; a weak D match, TRBD2 (6 bases). V was cut by 5 bases and J by 0 bases, with 10 bases left in between. The CDR3 is made up of 14 amino acids. Germline V CDR1 and CDR2: SGHVS, FQNEAQ. CDR3 sequence reads: CASSGRGYQETQYF. CDR3 DNA: TGTGCCAGCAGCGGACGGGGGTACCAAGAGACCCAGTACTTC.

The chain combines TRBV28 with TRBJ2-5; TRBD2 agrees at 8 bases. Germline lookup yields CDR1 MDHEN and CDR2 SYDVKM. The V segment lost 8 bases and the J segment 4 bases; nucleotides outside the gene matches: 9. CDR3 size: 14 residues. This chain's CDR3 is CASGVLAAGETQYF. In DNA, the CDR3 is TGTGCCAGCGGGGTACTAGCGGCAGGAGAGACCCAGTACTTC.

In nucleotides, the CDR3 is TGTGCCAGCAGCTTAGCCGGCCCAACTGGGGCTTTCTTT. Amino acids: CASSLAGPTGAFF. V gene TRBV11-2 combines with J gene TRBJ1-1; no reliable D call. Germline V gene data show CDR1 as SGHAT and CDR2 as FQNNGV. CDR3 length equals 13 residues. V lost 1 base to trimming and J lost 11 bases, with 14 bases between them.

As DNA, the CDR3 is TGTGCCAGCAGATTGACCGGGGGAGCGAACACCGGGGAGCTGTTTTTT. Translation gives CASRLTGGANTGELFF. The chain uses TRBV7-9 and TRBJ2-2; tentatively, D is TRBD2 (6 bases). V lost 6 bases, J lost 0 bases, and 14 bases lay in between. The CDR3 has 16 residues. Germline V lookup: CDR1 SEHNR, CDR2 FQNEAQ (reference sequence).

The chain couples TRBV19 to TRBJ2-1; D is unresolved. Trimming cost V 5 bases and J 8 bases, with 10 bases left between them. The CDR3 loop spans 12 amino acids. Per germline, CDR1 LNHDA and CDR2 SQIVND (reference sequence). CDR3 amino acids: CASSPGAYEQFF. CDR3 DNA: TGTGCCAGTAGTCCGGGCGCCTATGAGCAGTTCTTC. The entire variable domain, with the rest obtained from reference TRBV19 and TRBJ2-1, is as follows: DGGITQSPKYLFRKEGQNVTLSCEQNLNHDAMYWYRQDPGQGLRLIYYSQIVNDFQKGDIAEGYSVSREKKESFPLTVTSAQKNPTAFYLCASSPGAYEQFFGPGTRLTVL.

V and J are TRBV14 and TRBJ2-3, with D perhaps TRBD2 (6 bases). The CDR3 covers 15 residues. CDR1 is SGHDN and CDR2 is FVKESK in the germline V gene. The ends were cut back, 1 base at V and 0 bases at J, with 8 bases in the middle. The CDR3 sequence is CASSQGLASTDTQYF. The CDR3 nucleotides read TGTGCCAGCAGCCAAGGGCTAGCGAGCACAGATACGCAGTATTTT.

The V call is TRBV5-1, the J call TRBJ2-1; D possibly uses TRBD1 or TRBD2 (5 bases each). The CDR3 consists of 15 residues. In germline, CDR1 is SGHRS, CDR2 YFSETQ. V gave up 0 bases and J gave up 7 bases, with 14 bases separating them. The DNA of the CDR3 is TGCGCCAGCAGCTTGGATGGGGCGAGGGGTAATGAGCAGTTCTTC. This sequence encodes CASSLDGARGNEQFF. Based on the CDR3 plus reference TRBV5-1 and TRBJ2-1, the full variable domain is KAGVTQTPRYLIKTRGQQVTLSCSPISGHRSVSWYQQTPGQGLQFLFEYFSETQRNKGNFPGRFSGRQFSNSRSEMNVSTLELGDSALYLCASSLDGARGNEQFFGPGTRLTVL.

The sample holds a few counts of this clone. The rearrangement uses TRBV4-1 and TRBJ2-7; D gene uncertain. CDR3 length: 14 residues. V lost 3 bases, J lost 4 bases, and 13 bases lay in between. Germline V CDR1 and CDR2: MGHRA, YSYEKL. The CDR3 DNA reads as TGCGCCAGCAGCCAGATTTCCAGCACATACGAGCAGTACTTC. It specifies CASSQISSTYEQYF.

The CDR3 reads CASSLGWQGMNTEAFF. The DNA for the CDR3 is TGTGCCAGCAGCTTAGGATGGCAGGGCATGAACACTGAAGCTTTCTTT. J is TRBJ1-1 and V is TRBV11-2; D may be TRBD1 (5 bases). The CDR3 covers 16 residues. Trimming stripped 1 base from V and 0 bases from J, with 12 bases between. The germline V gene encodes CDR1 SGHAT and CDR2 FQNNGV.

V is TRBV19 and J is TRBJ2-1, with TRBD2 matching over 7 bases. The germline gives CDR1 LNHDA, CDR2 SQIVND (reference sequence). This CDR3 comprises 15 residues. The V segment lost 5 bases and the J segment 4 bases; nucleotides outside the gene matches: 8. In DNA form, the CDR3 reads TGTGCCAGTAGTCTAGCGGACAACTTTTACAATGAGCAGTTCTTC. As protein: CASSLADNFYNEQFF.

This clone was seen repeatedly, ten times or more. The chain has TRBV19 and TRBJ2-7; D possibly corresponds to TRBD2 (5 bases). The ends were cut back, 0 bases at V and 2 bases at J, with 8 bases in the middle. CDR1 and CDR2 (germline): LNHDA, SQIVND (reference sequence). The CDR3 totals 14 residues. The CDR3 spells CASSIDGIAYEQYF. For the CDR3, the DNA is TGTGCCAGTAGTATAGACGGGATTGCCTACGAGCAGTACTTC.

For this clone: Other DNA sequences of this sample code for an identical CDR3. The gene calls are TRBV7-9 and TRBJ1-1, with D possibly TRBD1 on 5 matching bases. The CDR3 is 15 residues long. Germline values: CDR1 SEHNR, CDR2 FQNEAQ (reference sequence). The ends were cut back, 0 bases at V and 0 bases at J, with 8 bases in the middle. The CDR3 bases are TGTGCCAGCAGCTTAGCTCAGGGATTGAACACTGAAGCTTTCTTT. Residues: CASSLAQGLNTEAFF. The full variable domain, completed using reference TRBV7-9 and TRBJ1-1, is DTGVSQNPRHKITKRGQNVTFRCDPISEHNRLYWYRQTLGQGPEFLTYFQNEAQLEKSRLLSDRFSAERPKGSFSTLEIQRTEQGDSAMYLCASSLAQGLNTEAFFGQGTRLTVV.

V and J are TRBV27 and TRBJ2-7; either TRBD1 or TRBD2 may supply D (5 bases each). This CDR3 has 12 amino acids. Germline V lookup: CDR1 MNHEY, CDR2 SMNVEV (reference sequence). With 10 bases removed from V and 5 bases from J, the gap between germline ends came to 15 bases. CDR3 sequence: CATTHGTDEQYF. The CDR3 nucleotides read TGTGCCACTACCCACGGGACGGACGAGCAGTACTTC.

This sequence joins TRBV4-3 and TRBJ2-4; tentative D call: TRBD2 (7 bases). The CDR3 is 17 residues long. Germline-derived CDR1 and CDR2 are LGHNA and YSLEER. V lost 2 bases to trimming and J lost 6 bases, with 20 bases between them. The CDR3 protein is CASSQTREGGGGNIQYF. The CDR3 DNA reads TGCGCCAGCAGCCAAACCCGAGAGGGGGGGGGCGGAAACATTCAGTACTTC.

The chain carries TRBV14 and TRBJ2-7, with D perhaps matching TRBD2 (7 bases). The length of the CDR3 is 17 residues. The V end lost 0 bases, the J end lost 6 bases, and 21 bases lay between the germline ends. Germline V gives CDR1 SGHDN, CDR2 FVKESK. The CDR3, as DNA: TGTGCCAGCAGCCAAGATTTATACTGGAGGGGGGGACCCGAGCAGTACTTC. It codes for CASSQDLYWRGGPEQYF.

The chain uses TRBV11-2 and TRBJ2-1, with a weak D call TRBD2 (6 bases). CDR3 length: 16 residues. V was cut by 1 base and J by 3 bases, with 13 bases left in between. The V gene's germline CDR1 is SGHAT and CDR2 FQNNGV. For the CDR3, the DNA is TGTGCCAGCAGCTTAGGAGGGACTGGAATCTACAATGAGCAGTTCTTC. It yields the protein CASSLGGTGIYNEQFF.